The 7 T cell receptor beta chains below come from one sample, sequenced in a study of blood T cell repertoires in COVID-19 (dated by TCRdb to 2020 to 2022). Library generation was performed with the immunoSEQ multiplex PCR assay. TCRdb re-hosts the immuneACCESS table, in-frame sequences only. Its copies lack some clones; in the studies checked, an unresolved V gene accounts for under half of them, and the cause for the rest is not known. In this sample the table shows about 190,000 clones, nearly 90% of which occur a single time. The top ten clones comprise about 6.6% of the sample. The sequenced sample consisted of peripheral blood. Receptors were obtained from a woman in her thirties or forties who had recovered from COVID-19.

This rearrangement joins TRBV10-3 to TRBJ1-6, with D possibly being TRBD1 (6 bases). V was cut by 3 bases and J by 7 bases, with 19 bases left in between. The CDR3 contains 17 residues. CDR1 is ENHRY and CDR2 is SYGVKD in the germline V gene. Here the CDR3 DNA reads TGTGCCATCAGTGAAAGCAAATCAGGGGTAGAGAATTCACCCCTCCACTTT. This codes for CAISESKSGVENSPLHF.

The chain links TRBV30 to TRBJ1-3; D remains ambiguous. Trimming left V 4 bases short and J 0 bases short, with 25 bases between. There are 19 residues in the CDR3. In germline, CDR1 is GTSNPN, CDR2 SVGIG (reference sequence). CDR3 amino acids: CAWNTPGLRGAFSGNTIYF. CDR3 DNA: TGTGCCTGGAACACACCGGGATTACGAGGAGCCTTCTCTGGAAACACCATATATTTT. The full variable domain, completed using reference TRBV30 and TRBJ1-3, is SQTIHQWPATLVQPVGSPLSLECTVEGTSNPNLYWYRQAAGRGLQLLFYSVGIGQISSEVPQNLSASRPQDRQFILSSKKLLLSDSGFYLCAWNTPGLRGAFSGNTIYFGEGSWLTVV.

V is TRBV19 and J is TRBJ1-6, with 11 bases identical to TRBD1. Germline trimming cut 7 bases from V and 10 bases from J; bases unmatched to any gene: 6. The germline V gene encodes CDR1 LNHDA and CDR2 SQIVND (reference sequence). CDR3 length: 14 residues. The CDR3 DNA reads TGTGCCAGTATGGGACAGGGGGGTAGATCACCCCTCCACTTT. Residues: CASMGQGGRSPLHF.

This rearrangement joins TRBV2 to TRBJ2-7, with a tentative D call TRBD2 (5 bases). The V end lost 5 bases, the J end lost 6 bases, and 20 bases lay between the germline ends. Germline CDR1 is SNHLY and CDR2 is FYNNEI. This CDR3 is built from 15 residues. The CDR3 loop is CASSPTRQTGSEQYF. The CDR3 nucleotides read TGTGCCAGCAGTCCAACACGGCAGACGGGAAGCGAGCAGTACTTC.

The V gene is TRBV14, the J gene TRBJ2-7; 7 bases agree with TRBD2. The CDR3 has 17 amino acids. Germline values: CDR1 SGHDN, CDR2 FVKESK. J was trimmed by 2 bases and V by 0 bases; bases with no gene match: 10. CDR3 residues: CASSQEEWAGVTYEQYF. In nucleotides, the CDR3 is TGTGCCAGCAGCCAAGAAGAGTGGGCGGGAGTAACCTACGAGCAGTACTTC.

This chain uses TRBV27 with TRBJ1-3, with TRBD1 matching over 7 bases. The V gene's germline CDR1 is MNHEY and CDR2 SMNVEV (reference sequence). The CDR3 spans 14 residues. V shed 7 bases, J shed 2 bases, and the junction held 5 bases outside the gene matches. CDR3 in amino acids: CASKVTGAGNTIYF. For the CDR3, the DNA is TGTGCCAGCAAGGTCACAGGGGCTGGAAACACCATATATTTT.

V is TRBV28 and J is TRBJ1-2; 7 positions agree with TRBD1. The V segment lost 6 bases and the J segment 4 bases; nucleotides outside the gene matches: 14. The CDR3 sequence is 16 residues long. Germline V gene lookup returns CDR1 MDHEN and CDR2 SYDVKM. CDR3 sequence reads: CASSRGWGQSGYGYTF. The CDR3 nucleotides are TGTGCCAGCAGCCGTGGATGGGGACAGTCTGGCTATGGCTACACCTTC.